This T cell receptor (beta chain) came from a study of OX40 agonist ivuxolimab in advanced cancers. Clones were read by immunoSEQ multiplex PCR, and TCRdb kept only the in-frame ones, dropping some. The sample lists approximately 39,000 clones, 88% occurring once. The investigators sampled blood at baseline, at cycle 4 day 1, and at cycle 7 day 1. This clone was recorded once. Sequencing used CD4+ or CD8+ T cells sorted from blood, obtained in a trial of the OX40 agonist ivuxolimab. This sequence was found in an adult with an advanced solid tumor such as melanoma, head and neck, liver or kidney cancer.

The CDR3 here is CASSSRGGTGYTDTQYF. As DNA, the CDR3 is TGTGCCAGCAGCTCCCGCGGGGGGACAGGCTACACAGATACGCAGTATTTT. This sequence joins TRBV5-6 and TRBJ2-3, with D perhaps being TRBD1 or TRBD2 (8 bases each). V lost 3 bases and J 2 bases, leaving 19 bases between the germline ends. This CDR3 has 17 amino acids. The germline gives CDR1 SGHDT, CDR2 YYEEEE. Full variable domain (rest looked up from reference TRBV5-6 and TRBJ2-3): DAGVTQSPTHLIKTRGQQVTLRCSPKSGHDTVSWYQQALGQGPQFIFQYYEEEERQRGNFPDRFSGHQFPNYSSELNVNALLLGDSALYLCASSSRGGTGYTDTQYFGPGTRLTVL.